These T cell receptor beta chains were read from a single sample in a study of OX40 agonist ivuxolimab in advanced cancers. Sequenced by immunoSEQ multiplex PCR; TCRdb stores in-frame clones only, minus some. The top ten hold approximately 0.69% of the sample, which has about 80,000 clones, around nine tenths seen once. This specimen was CD4+ or CD8+ T cells sorted from blood, taken in a trial of the OX40 agonist ivuxolimab. The receptor set was obtained from an adult with an advanced solid tumor such as melanoma, head and neck, liver or kidney cancer. Both conserved end residues are part of each CDR3. Each record gives: V gene, clone size, J gene, D gene, CDR3 DNA, CDR3 protein. A D gene is named only where the DNA matches it firmly. Clone size is given for some rows only: seen once, a few or many times, or a class if the clone is expanded.

v_gene: TRBV18
abundance: NA
j_gene: TRBJ1-1
d_gene: NA
CDR3nt: TGTGCCAGCTCACCAAGAGCAAACACTGAAGCTTTCTTT
CDR3aa: CASSPRANTEAFF

v_gene: TRBV10-1
abundance: NA
j_gene: TRBJ1-1
d_gene: NA
CDR3nt: TGCGCCAGCAGTGAGCTTACTGAAGCTTTCTTT
CDR3aa: CASSELTEAFF

v_gene: TRBV4-1
abundance: NA
j_gene: TRBJ1-1
d_gene: NA
CDR3nt: TGCGCCAGCAGCCCTTCGACAGGAAGCGGCACTGAAGCTTTCTTT
CDR3aa: CASSPSTGSGTEAFF

v_gene: TRBV19
abundance: NA
j_gene: TRBJ2-1
d_gene: NA
CDR3nt: TGTGCCAGTAGTGGAGGGGTACCGTCCTACAATGAGCAGTTCTTC
CDR3aa: CASSGGVPSYNEQFF

v_gene: TRBV5-5
abundance: NA
j_gene: TRBJ2-7
d_gene: TRBD1
CDR3nt: TGTGCCAGCAGCATCGGACAGGGCCTGAGCTCCTACGAGCAGTACTTC
CDR3aa: CASSIGQGLSSYEQYF

v_gene: TRBV5-1
abundance: NA
j_gene: TRBJ2-3
d_gene: TRBD2
CDR3nt: TGCGCCAGCAGCCCGGGACTAGCGGGAGTGGATACGCAGTATTTT
CDR3aa: CASSPGLAGVDTQYF

v_gene: TRBV5-1
abundance: NA
j_gene: TRBJ2-3
d_gene: TRBD2
CDR3nt: TGCGCCAGCAGCTCTAGCGGGACTACAGATACGCAGTATTTT
CDR3aa: CASSSSGTTDTQYF

v_gene: TRBV28
abundance: NA
j_gene: TRBJ2-7
d_gene: TRBD1
CDR3nt: TGTGCCAGCAGCCGGGACAGGGGCATCTACGAGCAGTACTTC
CDR3aa: CASSRDRGIYEQYF

v_gene: TRBV7-3
abundance: NA
j_gene: TRBJ2-2
d_gene: NA
CDR3nt: TGTGCCAGCAGCCCTAGACCCAGGGGGGGAACCGGGGAGCTGTTTTTT
CDR3aa: CASSPRPRGGTGELFF

v_gene: TRBV7-8
abundance: NA
j_gene: TRBJ2-7
d_gene: TRBD1
CDR3nt: TGTGCCAGCAGCCCTCGGACAGGGTTCTACGAGCAGTACTTC
CDR3aa: CASSPRTGFYEQYF

v_gene: TRBV28
abundance: NA
j_gene: TRBJ1-1
d_gene: NA
CDR3nt: TGTGCCAGCAGTAAGGGGGGGTTTAACACTGAAGCTTTCTTT
CDR3aa: CASSKGGFNTEAFF

v_gene: TRBV6-4
abundance: once
j_gene: TRBJ2-5
d_gene: TRBD2
CDR3nt: TGTGCCAGCAGCGCTAGCGGTAAAGAGACCCAGTACTTC
CDR3aa: CASSASGKETQYF

v_gene: TRBV2
abundance: NA
j_gene: TRBJ1-1
d_gene: NA
CDR3nt: TGTGCCAGCACCCAGAACACTGAAGCTTTCTTT
CDR3aa: CASTQNTEAFF

v_gene: TRBV2
abundance: once
j_gene: TRBJ2-7
d_gene: TRBD2
CDR3nt: TGTGCCAGCAGGAGGCTAGCGGGAGGGGACTACGAGCAGTACTTC
CDR3aa: CASRRLAGGDYEQYF

v_gene: TRBV11-3
abundance: NA
j_gene: TRBJ2-7
d_gene: TRBD1
CDR3nt: TGTGCCAGCAGCCCCCTAGGACAGGGCTTCTACGAGCAGTACTTC
CDR3aa: CASSPLGQGFYEQYF

v_gene: TRBV6-5
abundance: few
j_gene: TRBJ1-5
d_gene: NA
CDR3nt: TGTGCCAGCAGTTTCTCCCATAGGGGGTTTACTCAGCCCCAGCATTTT
CDR3aa: CASSFSHRGFTQPQHF

v_gene: TRBV18
abundance: NA
j_gene: TRBJ2-2
d_gene: NA
CDR3nt: TGTGCCAGCTCACGGGTGAACACCGGGGAGCTGTTTTTT
CDR3aa: CASSRVNTGELFF

v_gene: TRBV19
abundance: NA
j_gene: TRBJ2-3
d_gene: TRBD2
CDR3nt: TGTGCCAGTAGTCCACCGGGACTAGCGCGCACAGATACGCAGTATTTT
CDR3aa: CASSPPGLARTDTQYF

v_gene: TRBV4-2
abundance: NA
j_gene: TRBJ1-2
d_gene: TRBD1
CDR3nt: TGTGCCAGCAGCCAAGGGACAGGGGGGTCCTATGGCTACACCTTC
CDR3aa: CASSQGTGGSYGYTF

v_gene: TRBV4-2
abundance: NA
j_gene: TRBJ2-1
d_gene: NA
CDR3nt: TGTGCCAGCAGCCACCACAAGGGAAGCTCCTACAATGAGCAGTTCTTC
CDR3aa: CASSHHKGSSYNEQFF

v_gene: TRBV4-3
abundance: few
j_gene: TRBJ1-2
d_gene: NA
CDR3nt: TGCGCCAGCAGCCAAGATGGGGGCGTTCAGGGACGGACAACCTATGGCTACACCTTC
CDR3aa: CASSQDGGVQGRTTYGYTF

v_gene: TRBV7-9
abundance: NA
j_gene: TRBJ2-4
d_gene: TRBD2
CDR3nt: TGTGCCAGCAGCTTAAGCAGGCTCGGGACTAGCGGGAGCAAGGGCATTCAGTACTTC
CDR3aa: CASSLSRLGTSGSKGIQYF

v_gene: TRBV5-4
abundance: NA
j_gene: TRBJ1-4
d_gene: NA
CDR3nt: TGTGCCAGCAGTGCCACCGGGACCGGCGGCGAAAAACTGTTTTTT
CDR3aa: CASSATGTGGEKLFF

v_gene: TRBV28
abundance: NA
j_gene: TRBJ2-2
d_gene: TRBD2
CDR3nt: TGTGCCAGCAGGACCGGGACTAGCGGGACCGGGGAGCTGTTTTTT
CDR3aa: CASRTGTSGTGELFF

v_gene: TRBV7-6
abundance: once
j_gene: TRBJ2-2
d_gene: NA
CDR3nt: TGTGCCAGCAGCCCCCGACAGACGAACACCGGGGAGCTGTTTTTT
CDR3aa: CASSPRQTNTGELFF

v_gene: TRBV5-4
abundance: NA
j_gene: TRBJ1-1
d_gene: NA
CDR3nt: TGTGCCAGCAGCCGCAACGGCGGACGCACTGAAGCTTTCTTT
CDR3aa: CASSRNGGRTEAFF

v_gene: TRBV28
abundance: once
j_gene: TRBJ1-2
d_gene: NA
CDR3nt: TGTGCCAGCCGCCAGGGGAATGACTATGGCTACACCTTC
CDR3aa: CASRQGNDYGYTF

v_gene: TRBV4-3
abundance: NA
j_gene: TRBJ1-2
d_gene: NA
CDR3nt: TGCGCCAGCAGCCAAGAAGGGTACTATGGCTACACCTTC
CDR3aa: CASSQEGYYGYTF

v_gene: TRBV5-4
abundance: NA
j_gene: TRBJ2-5
d_gene: NA
CDR3nt: TGTGCCAGCAGCAGGGGGGGCCAAGAGACCCAGTACTTC
CDR3aa: CASSRGGQETQYF

v_gene: TRBV19
abundance: NA
j_gene: TRBJ2-6
d_gene: TRBD1
CDR3nt: TGTGCCAGTAGTCCTATGAGGGGGCCAGATGGGGCCAACGTCCTGACTTTC
CDR3aa: CASSPMRGPDGANVLTF

v_gene: TRBV19
abundance: NA
j_gene: TRBJ1-2
d_gene: NA
CDR3nt: TGTGCCAGTAGTCCGCGGGGAGAGGGGTATGGCTACACCTTC
CDR3aa: CASSPRGEGYGYTF

v_gene: TRBV9
abundance: NA
j_gene: TRBJ2-1
d_gene: TRBD2
CDR3nt: TGTGCCAGCAGCGAACTAGCGCGACCCTACAATGAGCAGTTCTTC
CDR3aa: CASSELARPYNEQFF

v_gene: TRBV7-9
abundance: NA
j_gene: TRBJ1-2
d_gene: NA
CDR3nt: TGTGCCAGCAGCGTGGGGGGTGGCTACACCTTC
CDR3aa: CASSVGGGYTF

v_gene: TRBV28
abundance: NA
j_gene: TRBJ2-3
d_gene: NA
CDR3nt: TGTGCCAGCAGTCACGGATATACGCAGTATTTT
CDR3aa: CASSHGYTQYF

v_gene: TRBV7-2
abundance: NA
j_gene: TRBJ1-1
d_gene: NA
CDR3nt: TGTGCCAGCAGTCGGGACGGACCTGAAGCTTTCTTT
CDR3aa: CASSRDGPEAFF

v_gene: TRBV18
abundance: NA
j_gene: TRBJ2-6
d_gene: NA
CDR3nt: TGTGCCAGCTCACCCCTAGAAGGGGCTGGGGCCAACGTCCTGACTTTC
CDR3aa: CASSPLEGAGANVLTF

v_gene: TRBV6-4
abundance: NA
j_gene: TRBJ2-3
d_gene: NA
CDR3nt: TGTGCCAGCGGGAGGACCTCCACAGATACGCAGTATTTT
CDR3aa: CASGRTSTDTQYF

v_gene: TRBV2
abundance: NA
j_gene: TRBJ2-7
d_gene: TRBD1
CDR3nt: TGTGCCAGCAGTGAAGCCACGACAGGGGGCGGATACGAGCAGTACTTC
CDR3aa: CASSEATTGGGYEQYF

v_gene: TRBV28
abundance: NA
j_gene: TRBJ2-7
d_gene: NA
CDR3nt: TGTGCCAGCAGTTTGGCGGGCCCCTACGAGCAGTACTTC
CDR3aa: CASSLAGPYEQYF

v_gene: TRBV6-6
abundance: NA
j_gene: TRBJ1-6
d_gene: NA
CDR3nt: TGTGCCAGCAGTTACCCGACAGGAGGGAATTCACCCCTCCACTTT
CDR3aa: CASSYPTGGNSPLHF

v_gene: TRBV7-2
abundance: NA
j_gene: TRBJ1-1
d_gene: TRBD1
CDR3nt: TGTGCCAGCAGCCGACAGGGCCCACCCACTGAAGCTTTCTTT
CDR3aa: CASSRQGPPTEAFF

v_gene: TRBV5-1
abundance: NA
j_gene: TRBJ1-1
d_gene: TRBD1
CDR3nt: TGCGCCAGCAGCTTAACGACAGGGCGGGAGAACACTGAAGCTTTCTTT
CDR3aa: CASSLTTGRENTEAFF

v_gene: TRBV18
abundance: once
j_gene: TRBJ1-2
d_gene: TRBD1
CDR3nt: TGTGCCAGCTCACGGGAACCCGGGACAGGGAGCTATGGCTACACCTTC
CDR3aa: CASSREPGTGSYGYTF

v_gene: TRBV18
abundance: NA
j_gene: TRBJ2-5
d_gene: NA
CDR3nt: TGTGCCAGCTCACGCCAGCAAGAGACCCAGTACTTC
CDR3aa: CASSRQQETQYF

v_gene: TRBV2
abundance: NA
j_gene: TRBJ2-4
d_gene: NA
CDR3nt: TGTGCCAGCACCCTACAAGGACTAGCCAAAAACATTCAGTACTTC
CDR3aa: CASTLQGLAKNIQYF

v_gene: TRBV11-2
abundance: once
j_gene: TRBJ1-6
d_gene: TRBD1
CDR3nt: TGTGCCAGCAGCGGGACAGTTAATTCACCCCTCCACTTT
CDR3aa: CASSGTVNSPLHF

v_gene: TRBV28
abundance: NA
j_gene: TRBJ1-4
d_gene: TRBD1
CDR3nt: TGTGCCAGCAGGACACGGCCCTCGACAGGGAGGAATGAAAAACTGTTTTTT
CDR3aa: CASRTRPSTGRNEKLFF

v_gene: TRBV9
abundance: once
j_gene: TRBJ2-2
d_gene: NA
CDR3nt: TGTGCCAGCAGCCCACAGATGGAGGCCGGGGAGCTGTTTTTT
CDR3aa: CASSPQMEAGELFF

v_gene: TRBV7-9
abundance: NA
j_gene: TRBJ2-3
d_gene: NA
CDR3nt: TGTGCCAGCAGCTTATCGGCGGGAAGCACAGATACGCAGTATTTT
CDR3aa: CASSLSAGSTDTQYF

v_gene: TRBV28
abundance: NA
j_gene: TRBJ1-2
d_gene: TRBD1
CDR3nt: TGTGCCAGCAGTTCTACGGACAGGGTGAACTATGGCTACACCTTC
CDR3aa: CASSSTDRVNYGYTF

v_gene: TRBV5-6
abundance: once
j_gene: TRBJ2-1
d_gene: TRBD2
CDR3nt: TGTGCCAGCAGCTCCGGGGTAGCGGGAGGCAATGAGCAGTTCTTC
CDR3aa: CASSSGVAGGNEQFF

v_gene: TRBV4-3
abundance: NA
j_gene: TRBJ1-4
d_gene: TRBD1
CDR3nt: TGCGCCAGCAGCCAAGGGGGACAGAAAAATGAAAAACTGTTTTTT
CDR3aa: CASSQGGQKNEKLFF

v_gene: TRBV5-1
abundance: NA
j_gene: TRBJ2-3
d_gene: TRBD1
CDR3nt: TGCGCCAGCAGCCCAGGGGGCGCAGATACGCAGTATTTT
CDR3aa: CASSPGGADTQYF

v_gene: TRBV11-1
abundance: NA
j_gene: TRBJ1-2
d_gene: NA
CDR3nt: TGTGCCAGCAGCTTAGGTGCCGGAAACCTCTATGGCTACACCTTC
CDR3aa: CASSLGAGNLYGYTF